What follows are 12 T cell receptor beta chains derived from one specimen sequenced in a study of blood T cell repertoires in COVID-19. TCRdb keeps only in-frame clones here, not all; method: immunoSEQ multiplex PCR. The profile shows 270,000 or so clones, approximately 83% of them singletons. Material: peripheral blood. All receptors derive from a human donor in a cohort sampled during active COVID-19.

The chain has TRBV9 and TRBJ1-5, with TRBD1 identical over 8 bases. Per germline, CDR1 SGDLS and CDR2 YYNGEE. This CDR3 has 15 amino acids. After removal of 10 bases from V and 1 base from J, the junction contained 10 bases not matched to a gene. CDR3 sequence: CALKRTGRSNQPQHF. CDR3 nucleotides: TGTGCCCTTAAAAGGACAGGGCGGAGCAATCAGCCCCAGCATTTT. Variable domain in full (rest from reference TRBV9 and TRBJ1-5): DSGVTQTPKHLITATGQRVTLRCSPRSGDLSVYWYQQSLDQGLQFLIQYYNGEERAKGNILERFSAQQFPDLHSELNLSSLELGDSALYFCALKRTGRSNQPQHFGDGTRLSIL.

The CDR3 region is CASSSSGQGRFEQYF. The CDR3 coding sequence is TGCGCCAGCAGCTCATCGGGACAGGGGAGATTCGAGCAGTACTTC. This sequence joins TRBV5-1 and TRBJ2-7; 10 bases are shared with TRBD1. CDR3 length: 15 residues. Germline CDR1 reads SGHRS; CDR2 reads YFSETQ. J was trimmed by 6 bases and V by 3 bases; bases with no gene match: 9.

This sequence joins TRBV2 and TRBJ2-5; tentatively, D is TRBD2 (5 bases). This CDR3 comprises 13 residues. Germline V gene lookup returns CDR1 SNHLY and CDR2 FYNNEI. Trimming cost V 4 bases and J 2 bases, with 8 bases left between them. The CDR3 sequence is CASSAQRQETQYF. The CDR3 bases are TGTGCCAGCAGTGCACAGCGGCAAGAGACCCAGTACTTC.

The genes are TRBV19 and TRBJ1-5, with 7 bases lining up with TRBD1. The CDR3 runs 13 residues. V shed 4 bases, J shed 6 bases, and the junction held 3 bases outside the gene matches. Germline CDR1 reads LNHDA; CDR2 reads SQIVND (reference sequence). CDR3: CASSTTGVQPQHF. CDR3 nucleotide sequence: TGTGCCAGTAGTACCACAGGGGTTCAGCCCCAGCATTTT.

V and J are TRBV9 and TRBJ1-2; D may be TRBD1 (6 bases). The V and J ends lost 5 bases and 1 base respectively, with 12 bases between them. This CDR3 is built from 14 residues. The V gene's germline CDR1 is SGDLS and CDR2 YYNGEE. The CDR3 nucleotides read TGTGCCAGCAGTACGGGGGGCCTTAACTATGGCTACACCTTC. Its protein is CASSTGGLNYGYTF. The full variable domain, with the rest looked up from reference TRBV9 and TRBJ1-2, is DSGVTQTPKHLITATGQRVTLRCSPRSGDLSVYWYQQSLDQGLQFLIQYYNGEERAKGNILERFSAQQFPDLHSELNLSSLELGDSALYFCASSTGGLNYGYTFGSGTRLTVV.

The chain combines TRBV11-3 with TRBJ2-7; 9 bases align to TRBD1. V was pared by 3 bases and J by 5 bases, with 5 bases of the junction left unmatched. CDR1 is SGHNT, CDR2 YENEEA, per germline. CDR3 length: 14 amino acids. CDR3 nucleotides: TGTGCCAGCAGCTTGGGGACAGGGCCCCACGAGCAGTACTTC. It specifies CASSLGTGPHEQYF.

The chain links TRBV5-1 to TRBJ1-5; 7 nucleotides align to TRBD1. The length of the CDR3 is 15 residues. CDR1 and CDR2 from the germline V gene are SGHRS and YFSETQ. V lost 4 bases to trimming and J lost 4 bases; unmatched junction nucleotides: 8. CDR3 DNA: TGCGCCAGCAGCAGGTCGGGACAGCTAAATCAGCCCCAGCATTTT. This encodes CASSRSGQLNQPQHF. Complete variable domain (other parts from reference TRBV5-1 and TRBJ1-5): KAGVTQTPRYLIKTRGQQVTLSCSPISGHRSVSWYQQTPGQGLQFLFEYFSETQRNKGNFPGRFSGRQFSNSRSEMNVSTLELGDSALYLCASSRSGQLNQPQHFGDGTRLSIL.

The chain uses TRBV19 and TRBJ2-7, with 10 positions matching TRBD1. The germline CDR1 and CDR2 sequences are LNHDA and SQIVND (reference sequence). The junction had 11 bases not matched to a gene; V was cut back by 6 bases and J by 9 bases. This CDR3 has 14 amino acids. In DNA form, the CDR3 reads TGTGCCAGTAGAACCGGGACAGGGGACGAGGTGCAGTACTTC. Its protein is CASRTGTGDEVQYF.

The chain employs TRBV7-9 and TRBJ1-5; D perhaps matches TRBD1 (5 bases). V lost 1 base and J lost 9, with 7 bases in between. The V gene's germline CDR1 is SEHNR and CDR2 FQNEAQ (reference sequence). This CDR3 spans 12 amino acids. In DNA, the CDR3 is TGTGCCAGCAGCTTAGTCGGGGGGCCCCAGCATTTT. Translation gives CASSLVGGPQHF.

This chain connects TRBV2 to TRBJ2-4; D remains ambiguous. Germline CDR1 is SNHLY and CDR2 is FYNNEI. V was clipped by 8 bases and J by 0 bases, with 8 bases between them. CDR3 length: 13 amino acids. The CDR3 nucleotides are TGTGCCAGCCGAACATTAGCCAAAAACATTCAGTACTTC. Its protein is CASRTLAKNIQYF. The full variable domain, in which reference TRBV2 and TRBJ2-4 provide the parts outside the CDR3, is EPEVTQTPSHQVTQMGQEVILRCVPISNHLYFYWYRQILGQKVEFLVSFYNNEISEKSEIFDDQFSVERPDGSNFTLKIRSTKLEDSAMYFCASRTLAKNIQYFGAGTRLSVL.

This clone turned up a few times. J is TRBJ2-5 and V is TRBV19; perhaps TRBD2 as D (6 bases). The germline V gene has CDR1 LNHDA and CDR2 SQIVND (reference sequence). V dropped 6 bases and J dropped 0 bases, with 11 bases sitting between them. This CDR3 contains 14 residues. This CDR3 is CASRSLADQETQYF. CDR3 nucleotide sequence: TGTGCCAGTAGATCATTAGCGGACCAAGAGACCCAGTACTTC.

The chain combines TRBV3-1 (or the pseudogene TRBV3-2) with TRBJ1-2; TRBD1 aligns across 10 bases. The CDR3 extends over 17 amino acids. Germline values: CDR1 LGHDT, CDR2 YNNKEL (reference sequence). V trimming: 3 bases; J trimming: 1 base; junction bases outside the gene matches: 8. The CDR3 DNA follows: TGTGCCAGCAGCCACAGACAGGGGGCCTTCTTTAACTATGGCTACACCTTC. It specifies CASSHRQGAFFNYGYTF.